The 9 T cell receptor beta chains below were found in one sample sequenced in a study of identical twins. TCRdb called the 5' RACE reads again in MiXCR, with one record for every CDR3 protein. Seen here are approximately 500,000 distinct CDR3 sequences, around 15% observed once, and the top ten hold nearly 0.45%. These data also formed part of another study, on yellow fever vaccine responses in identical twins.

The source material was CD4+ T cells sorted from blood. Source of these receptors: a woman in her late teens or twenties in good health.

This clonotype was seen only a few times. The V and J genes are TRBV20-1 and TRBJ2-3, with TRBD2 as a possible D gene (6 bases). The CDR3 sequence is 14 residues long. Germline CDR1 DFQATT, CDR2 SNEGSKA (reference sequence). V gave up 0 bases and J gave up 5 bases, with 12 bases separating them. The CDR3: CSARDPLAKDTQYF. The CDR3, as DNA: TGCAGTGCTAGAGATCCCCTAGCGAAAGATACGCAGTATTTT.

This chain links TRBV10-3 with TRBJ2-2; the match to TRBD2 covers 8 bases. After removal of 4 bases from V and 4 bases from J, the junction contained 5 bases not matched to a gene. This CDR3 has 15 residues. CDR1 is ENHRY and CDR2 is SYGVKD in the germline V gene. CDR3 sequence: CAISVAGTGTGELFF. CDR3 DNA sequence: TGTGCCATCAGTGTAGCGGGGACGGGCACCGGGGAGCTGTTTTTT.

The chain employs TRBV6-1 and TRBJ2-7, with D perhaps TRBD1 or TRBD2 (5 bases each). V lost 5 bases, J lost 0 bases, and 11 bases lay in between. Germline-derived CDR1 and CDR2 are MNHNS and SASEGT. The CDR3 runs 14 residues. CDR3 in DNA: TGTGCCAGCAGTCCGCGAGGGACCTCCTACGAGCAGTACGTC. Its protein is CASSPRGTSYEQYV.

This clonotype was counted a few times. The V call is TRBV4-2, the J call TRBJ2-1; 12 bases match TRBD2. This CDR3 has 18 amino acids. Trimming cost V 0 bases and J 8 bases; bases outside gene matches: 11. Germline V gives CDR1 LGHNA, CDR2 YNFKEQ. The CDR3 loop reads CASSQDGLAGGPLDEQFF. CDR3 sequence (DNA): TGTGCCAGCAGCCAAGACGGTCTAGCGGGAGGGCCGCTGGATGAGCAGTTCTTC.

This clonotype has more than one count but fewer than ten. The rearrangement uses TRBV3-1 and TRBJ1-3, with D possibly being TRBD1 (5 bases). The CDR3 covers 15 residues. Germline CDR1 LGHDT, CDR2 YNNKEL (reference sequence). Between the trimmed V and J ends, which lost 4 bases and 0 bases, there was a span of 10 bases. The CDR3 DNA reads TGTGCCAGCAGCCCGACAGTGAACTCTGGAAACACCATATATTTT. This sequence encodes CASSPTVNSGNTIYF.

This clonotype was observed many times. The V gene is TRBV5-1, the J gene TRBJ1-4; D gene ambiguous. Germline V lookup: CDR1 SGHRS, CDR2 YFSETQ. The CDR3 is 16 amino acids. V lost 0 bases and J 0 bases, leaving 9 bases between the germline ends. DNA of the CDR3: TGCGCCAGCAGCTTGGGACGGACGGCAACTAATGAAAAACTGTTTTTT. It translates to CASSLGRTATNEKLFF.

This clonotype was counted a few times. The CDR3 loop reads CASSDPGTNLNYGYTF. CDR3 coding DNA: TGTGCCAGCAGCGACCCCGGGACAAATCTTAACTATGGCTACACCTTC. The chain links TRBV7-9 to TRBJ1-2; a possible D gene is TRBD1 (6 bases). CDR1 SEHNR and CDR2 FQNEAQ come from the germline V gene (reference sequence). Trimming took 5 bases from V and 1 from J, leaving 17 bases between them. This CDR3 contains 16 residues.

The rearrangement joins TRBV7-8 to TRBJ2-2; 8 bases line up with TRBD2. After removal of 7 bases from V and 5 bases from J, the junction contained 15 bases not matched to a gene. The CDR3 contains 17 residues. In germline, CDR1 is SGHVS, CDR2 FQNEAQ. CDR3 sequence reads: CASTQKSGTSGTGELFF. Written as DNA, the CDR3 is TGTGCCAGCACCCAAAAATCAGGGACTAGTGGTACCGGGGAGCTGTTTTTT.

In this sample, this clonotype turned up a few times. J is TRBJ2-3 and V is TRBV20-1, with D maybe TRBD2 (5 bases). Germline CDR1 reads DFQATT; CDR2 reads SNEGSKA (reference sequence). This CDR3 is 15 amino acids long. The V end was cut by 3 bases, the J end by 0 bases, with 13 bases between. CDR3 loop: CSASRTRTSTDTQYF. The CDR3 DNA follows: TGCAGTGCTAGTCGGACCCGGACTAGCACAGATACGCAGTATTTT.